One and the same sample provided the 27 T cell receptor beta chains below, sequenced in a study of blood T cell repertoires in COVID-19. Libraries were prepared by immunoSEQ multiplex PCR; TCRdb keeps only in-frame clonotypes and omits some of them. The repertoire holds approximately 99,000 clones, with more than 65% as singletons. Sample: peripheral blood. The receptor source for this set is a woman of 80 years or more with active or convalescent COVID-19.

The chain joins TRBV6-5 to TRBJ1-1; unclear D gene. V lost 4 bases and J 1 base, leaving 7 bases between the germline ends. Germline lookup yields CDR1 MNHEY and CDR2 SVGAGI. The CDR3 sequence is 13 residues long. For the CDR3, the DNA is TGTGCCAGCAGTTTATCGTGGAACACTGAAGCTTTCTTT. It is translated as CASSLSWNTEAFF.

V is TRBV27 and J is TRBJ2-1; the D gene is possibly TRBD2 (6 bases). The germline V and J ends were trimmed by 6 bases and 2 bases, with 14 bases remaining between them. The CDR3 runs to 15 residues. Germline V gene lookup returns CDR1 MNHEY and CDR2 SMNVEV (reference sequence). CDR3 residues: CASSSPASAYNEQFF. CDR3 sequence (DNA): TGTGCCAGCAGCTCACCCGCTAGCGCCTACAATGAGCAGTTCTTC.

This chain uses TRBV6-1 with TRBJ1-1; D is possibly TRBD1 (6 bases). V lost 1 base to trimming and J lost 0 bases, with 9 bases between them. This CDR3 contains 15 residues. CDR1 is MNHNS and CDR2 is SASEGT in the germline V gene. The CDR3 DNA follows: TGTGCCAGCAGTGAAGGTGGGGGCCTGAACACTGAAGCTTTCTTT. As protein: CASSEGGGLNTEAFF.

The V and J genes are TRBV6-6 and TRBJ1-2, with D maybe TRBD1 (6 bases). With 2 bases removed from V and 4 bases from J, the gap between germline ends came to 11 bases. Looked up from germline, CDR1 is MNHNY and CDR2 is SVGAGI (reference sequence). The CDR3 is 14 residues long. As DNA, the CDR3 is TGTGCCAGCAGTTACATAACAGGGACCTATGGCTACACCTTC. This sequence encodes CASSYITGTYGYTF.

Turning to this clone: A read error may account for a junction end that differs from germline. The genes are TRBV5-1 and TRBJ2-3; 12 bases fit TRBD2. Germline CDR1 reads SGHRS; CDR2 reads YFSETQ. This CDR3 has 16 amino acids. The CDR3 coding sequence is TGTGCCAGCAGCTTTTCTAGCGGGAGGGTCACAGATACGCAGTATTTT. Translation: CASSFSSGRVTDTQYF.

The V call is TRBV7-2, the J call TRBJ2-1; 7 positions match TRBD1. J lost 7 bases, V lost 3 bases, and 6 bases had no gene match. CDR3 length: 14 amino acids. CDR1 is SGHTA, CDR2 FQGNSA, per germline. The CDR3 coding sequence is TGTGCCAGCAGCTTCCACAGGGGATGGAATGAGCAGTTCTTC. It encodes CASSFHRGWNEQFF.

This clone has a single count. This chain joins TRBV19 and TRBJ2-3; tentatively, D is TRBD2 (5 bases). The V gene lost 6 bases and the J gene lost 0 bases, with 7 bases spanning the gap. Looked up from germline, CDR1 is LNHDA and CDR2 is SQIVND (reference sequence). The CDR3 is 13 amino acids. Here the CDR3 DNA reads TGTGCCAGTAGAGAGCGGAGCACAGATACGCAGTATTTT. It codes for CASRERSTDTQYF. The full variable domain, rest sourced from reference TRBV19 and TRBJ2-3, is DGGITQSPKYLFRKEGQNVTLSCEQNLNHDAMYWYRQDPGQGLRLIYYSQIVNDFQKGDIAEGYSVSREKKESFPLTVTSAQKNPTAFYLCASRERSTDTQYFGPGTRLTVL.

This clone was counted between two and nine times. The V call is TRBV28, the J call TRBJ2-7, with TRBD2 matching 8 bases. The CDR3 contains 16 residues. CDR1 and CDR2 from the germline V gene are MDHEN and SYDVKM. Unmatched junction bases numbered 14, after V lost 5 bases and J lost 5 bases. CDR3 DNA sequence: TGTGCCAGCAGTCTTCTCATAGCGGGGTCCAGACACGAGCAGTACTTC. It yields the protein CASSLLIAGSRHEQYF.

V gene TRBV6-5 combines with J gene TRBJ2-5; 7 bases line up with TRBD1. Germline V lookup: CDR1 MNHEY, CDR2 SVGAGI. The CDR3 is made up of 15 amino acids. V dropped 2 bases and J dropped 2; count of bases not matched to a gene: 5. The CDR3 DNA sequence: TGTGCCAGCAGTTACGCAACCAGGGGGCAAGAGACCCAGTACTTC. Residues: CASSYATRGQETQYF.

The J gene is TRBJ2-5, the V gene TRBV28, with D uncertain. Germline CDR1 is MDHEN and CDR2 is SYDVKM. V was trimmed by 6 bases and J by 5 bases, leaving 7 bases between them. CDR3 length: 11 residues. The CDR3 loop is CASSRAETQYF. In DNA form, the CDR3 reads TGTGCCAGCAGCCGCGCGGAGACCCAGTACTTC. Complete variable domain (other parts from reference TRBV28 and TRBJ2-5): DVKVTQSSRYLVKRTGEKVFLECVQDMDHENMFWYRQDPGLGLRLIYFSYDVKMKEKGDIPEGYSVSREKKERFSLILESASTNQTSMYLCASSRAETQYFGPGTRLLVL.

V gene TRBV7-8 combines with J gene TRBJ2-2; 8 positions agree with TRBD1. CDR1 is SGHVS and CDR2 is FQNEAQ in the germline V gene. J lost 2 bases, V lost 6 bases, and 8 bases had no gene match. This CDR3 has 16 amino acids. The CDR3 DNA reads TGTGCCAGCAGGTTGGGGACAGGACGCAACACCGGGGAGCTGTTTTTT. The encoded protein is CASRLGTGRNTGELFF.

This sequence joins TRBV19 and TRBJ1-5, with TRBD1 matching over 9 bases. Trimming removed 7 bases from V and 0 bases from J; junction bases left unmatched: 10. Per the germline V gene, CDR1 is LNHDA and CDR2 is SQIVND (reference sequence). CDR3 length equals 17 residues. CDR3 region: CASKDRGPSFSNQPQHF. The CDR3 DNA follows: TGTGCCAGTAAGGACAGGGGACCCTCTTTTAGCAATCAGCCCCAGCATTTT.

The count of this clone is one. The genes are TRBV19 and TRBJ2-5; TRBD1 is a possible D gene (6 bases). The V gene's germline CDR1 is LNHDA and CDR2 SQIVND (reference sequence). CDR3 size: 12 residues. V was clipped by 5 bases and J by 12 bases, with 16 bases between them. In DNA form, the CDR3 reads TGTGCCAGTAGTTCCACAGGGCAGAAGGAGTACTTC. Its protein product is CASSSTGQKEYF. The full variable domain, its missing parts supplied by reference TRBV19 and TRBJ2-5, is DGGITQSPKYLFRKEGQNVTLSCEQNLNHDAMYWYRQDPGQGLRLIYYSQIVNDFQKGDIAEGYSVSREKKESFPLTVTSAQKNPTAFYLCASSSTGQKEYFGPGTRLLVL.

This clone was seen only a few times. The V gene is TRBV5-1, the J gene TRBJ1-1; D unresolved. The V gene's germline CDR1 is SGHRS and CDR2 YFSETQ. The CDR3 spans 14 residues. V was cut by 2 bases and J by 0 bases, with 8 bases left in between. This CDR3 reads CASSFGGMNTEAFF. CDR3 in DNA: TGCGCCAGCAGCTTCGGCGGGATGAACACTGAAGCTTTCTTT.

The rearrangement joins TRBV5-1 to TRBJ2-5; D perhaps matches TRBD1 (5 bases). This CDR3 has 13 residues. The germline CDR1 and CDR2 sequences are SGHRS and YFSETQ. V dropped 4 bases and J dropped 1 base, with 8 bases sitting between them. The CDR3 nucleotides read TGCGCCAGCAGCAAGGGGCCCCAAGAGACCCAGTACTTC. It specifies CASSKGPQETQYF.

This clone was seen more than once but under ten times. In DNA, the CDR3 is TGTGCCAGCAGCTCCCTGAGTGGCTACGAGCAGTACTTC. This sequence encodes CASSSLSGYEQYF. V usage is TRBV7-2 and J usage is TRBJ2-7; D gene ambiguous. Trimming left V 4 bases short and J 3 bases short, with 10 bases between. This CDR3 spans 13 amino acids. Germline V lookup: CDR1 SGHTA, CDR2 FQGNSA. Full variable domain (rest looked up from reference TRBV7-2 and TRBJ2-7): GAGVSQSPSNKVTEKGKDVELRCDPISGHTALYWYRQSLGQGLEFLIYFQGNSAPDKSGLPSDRFSAERTGGSVSTLTIQRTQQEDSAVYLCASSSLSGYEQYFGPGTRLTVT.

The CDR3 coding sequence is TGTGCCAGCAGCTTAGTTTGGGGCGGCCTTGGCAATGAGCAGTTCTTC. Amino acid sequence: CASSLVWGGLGNEQFF. V usage is TRBV11-2 and J usage is TRBJ2-1; tentatively, D is TRBD1 (5 bases). Trimming stripped 1 base from V and 6 bases from J, with 16 bases between. Germline lookup yields CDR1 SGHAT and CDR2 FQNNGV. The CDR3 extends over 16 amino acids.

This clone has more than one count but fewer than ten. J is TRBJ2-1 and V is TRBV7-2, with 7 bases fitting TRBD1. Germline loops: CDR1 SGHTA, CDR2 FQGNSA. CDR3 length: 14 residues. V lost 3 bases, J lost 6 bases, and 5 bases stayed unmatched. CDR3 in amino acids: CASSFRTGGNEQFF. For the CDR3, the DNA is TGTGCCAGCAGCTTTCGGACAGGAGGCAATGAGCAGTTCTTC.

This chain joins TRBV19 and TRBJ2-7; 9 bases map to TRBD2. This CDR3 spans 15 amino acids. CDR1 is LNHDA, CDR2 SQIVND, per germline (reference sequence). The V and J ends lost 4 bases and 6 bases, in that order; junction bases with no gene match: 10. CDR3 DNA sequence: TGTGCCAGTAGTAGGAGCGGGAGGATCTCGGGCGAGCAGTACTTC. Translating it yields CASSRSGRISGEQYF. The entire variable domain, with the rest obtained from reference TRBV19 and TRBJ2-7, is as follows: DGGITQSPKYLFRKEGQNVTLSCEQNLNHDAMYWYRQDPGQGLRLIYYSQIVNDFQKGDIAEGYSVSREKKESFPLTVTSAQKNPTAFYLCASSRSGRISGEQYFGPGTRLTVT.

The chain is built from TRBV30 and TRBJ1-1, with TRBD1 as a possible D gene (5 bases). CDR3 length equals 13 residues. V gave up 0 bases and J gave up 5 bases, with 10 bases separating them. CDR1 is GTSNPN, CDR2 SVGIG, per germline (reference sequence). The CDR3 bases are TGTGCCTGGAGTGTACTGGGGGGAACTGAAGCTTTCTTT. Amino acid sequence: CAWSVLGGTEAFF.

This clone was picked up one time. This chain connects TRBV4-3 to TRBJ2-1, with 9 bases aligning to TRBD2. The CDR3 has 15 residues. CDR1 LGHNA and CDR2 YSLEER come from the germline V gene. After removal of 6 bases from V and 8 bases from J, the junction contained 11 bases not matched to a gene. CDR3 coding DNA: TGCGCCAGCAGTGTTAGCGGGAGTCGACTTGATGAGCAGTTCTTC. Protein product: CASSVSGSRLDEQFF.

The chain recombines TRBV7-2 with TRBJ2-1, with D possibly matching TRBD1 (5 bases). Trimming stripped 0 bases from V and 7 bases from J, with 13 bases between. In germline, CDR1 is SGHTA, CDR2 FQGNSA. The CDR3 sequence is 15 residues long. The CDR3, as DNA: TGTGCCAGCAGCTTAGCATGGGGCGTAGAGAATGAGCAGTTCTTC. Protein: CASSLAWGVENEQFF.

This chain links TRBV27 with TRBJ2-1; 8 bases line up with TRBD2. With V trimmed by 4 bases and J by 16 bases, 12 bases remained unmatched. The germline gives CDR1 MNHEY, CDR2 SMNVEV (reference sequence). This CDR3 comprises 13 residues. For the CDR3, the DNA is TGTGCCAGCAGTTCAAATGCCCGGCGGGGGGATTTCTTC. Translated: CASSSNARRGDFF.

A word on this clone: At one end the junction does not follow the germline gene, possibly because of a read error. The V gene is TRBV3-1 (or the pseudogene TRBV3-2), the J gene TRBJ2-3; D is unclear. CDR3 length: 16 amino acids. Germline V lookup: CDR1 LGHDT, CDR2 YNNKEL (reference sequence). CDR3 in amino acids: CASSQFSTGSLVYLVF. The CDR3 nucleotides read TGTGCCAGCAGCCAATTCTCTACCGGGTCGCTCGTGTATTTGGTTTTT.

To note about this clone: The junction shows a germline mismatch at one end, possibly a read error. The CDR3 DNA sequence: TGTGCCAGCAGCTTGGGGGCCACGGCCAAAAACATTCAGTACTTC. Translated: CASSLGATAKNIQYF. V gene TRBV5-1 combines with J gene TRBJ2-4, with D tentatively TRBD1 (6 bases). This CDR3 is 15 amino acids long. The germline gives CDR1 SGHRS, CDR2 YFSETQ.

The chain joins TRBV6-1 to TRBJ2-3, with D unclear. There are 15 residues in the CDR3. Deletions cut 2 bases from V and 3 bases from J, with 12 bases between. Germline CDR1 is MNHNS and CDR2 is SASEGT. The CDR3 sequence: CASSESRHRTDTQYF. As DNA, the CDR3 is TGTGCCAGCAGTGAATCTCGACACCGGACAGATACGCAGTATTTT.

This chain links TRBV3-1 (or the pseudogene TRBV3-2) with TRBJ2-3, with 12 bases aligning to TRBD2. Germline V gene data show CDR1 as LGHDT and CDR2 as YNNKEL (reference sequence). The CDR3 is made up of 18 amino acids. With V trimmed by 4 bases and J by 8 bases, 16 bases remained unmatched. The CDR3 DNA reads TGTGCCAGCAGCCCCCCTTGGGGGACTAGCGGGCCCTGGGGTACGCAGTATTTT. As protein: CASSPPWGTSGPWGTQYF.